This T cell receptor beta chain was recovered during a study of T cell repertoires in cytomegalovirus infection. Study background: Newly reported HLA-C-restricted and thoroughly characterized HLA-B-restricted CMV epitopes were employed. Evidence of both CMV infection and a matching HLA type came from public TCR beta signatures.

Study-level results: Cumulative frequency (of public TCR beta family members) identified carriers of CMV plus the relevant HLA.

TCRdb analysed the reads with MiXCR anew, one entry per CDR3 protein. The table includes hundreds of thousands of distinct CDR3 sequences, roughly 30% detected once. Germline V gives CDR1 SGHTA, CDR2 FQGTGA. V was trimmed by 5 bases and J by 3 bases, leaving 10 bases between them. The CDR3 is 13 amino acids. Notes on this clonotype: Antigen specificity is unknown.

Specimen: cultured CD8+ T cells from PBMCs, collected from culture after CMV antigen stimulation. This receptor was obtained from a human donor in good health (CMV status not recorded). Some clones in this sample may be carry-over from other donors' samples. The chain is built from TRBV7-3 and TRBJ1-1; tentative D call: TRBD1 (6 bases). The CDR3 DNA is TGTGCCAGCAGCCGGGGGGCTGACACTGAAGCTTTCTTT. Residues: CASSRGADTEAFF.